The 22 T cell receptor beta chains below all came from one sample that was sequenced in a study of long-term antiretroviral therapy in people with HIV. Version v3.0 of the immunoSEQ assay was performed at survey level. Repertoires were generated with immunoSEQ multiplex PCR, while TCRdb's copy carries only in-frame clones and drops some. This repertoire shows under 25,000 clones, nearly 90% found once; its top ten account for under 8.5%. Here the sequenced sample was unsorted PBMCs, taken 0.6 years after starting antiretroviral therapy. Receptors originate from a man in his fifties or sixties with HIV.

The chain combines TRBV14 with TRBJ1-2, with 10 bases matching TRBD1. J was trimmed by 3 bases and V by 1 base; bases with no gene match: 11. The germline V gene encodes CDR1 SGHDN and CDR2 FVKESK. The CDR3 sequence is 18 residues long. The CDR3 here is CASSQGLYDRGLDYGYTF. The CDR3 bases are TGTGCCAGCAGCCAAGGACTATATGACAGGGGGCTTGACTATGGCTACACCTTC. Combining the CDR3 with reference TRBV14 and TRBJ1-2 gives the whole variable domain EAGVTQFPSHSVIEKGQTVTLRCDPISGHDNLYWYRRVMGKEIKFLLHFVKESKQDESGMPNNRFLAERTGGTYSTLKVQPAELEDSGVYFCASSQGLYDRGLDYGYTFGSGTRLTVV.

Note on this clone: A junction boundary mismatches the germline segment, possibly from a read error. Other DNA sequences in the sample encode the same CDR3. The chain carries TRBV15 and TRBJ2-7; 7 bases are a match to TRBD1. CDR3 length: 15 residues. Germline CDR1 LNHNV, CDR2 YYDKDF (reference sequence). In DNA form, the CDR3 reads TGTGCCACTAGCAGGCTCAGACAGGGTACCTACGAGCAGTACTTC. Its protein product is CATSRLRQGTYEQYF.

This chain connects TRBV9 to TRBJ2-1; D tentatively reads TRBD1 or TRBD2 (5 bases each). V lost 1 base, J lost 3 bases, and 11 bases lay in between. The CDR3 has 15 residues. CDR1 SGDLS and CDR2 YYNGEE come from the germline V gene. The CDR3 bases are TGTGCCAGCAGCGTAACCGGGACCCACTACAATGAGCAGTTCTTC. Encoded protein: CASSVTGTHYNEQFF. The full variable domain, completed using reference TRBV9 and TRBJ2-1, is DSGVTQTPKHLITATGQRVTLRCSPRSGDLSVYWYQQSLDQGLQFLIQYYNGEERAKGNILERFSAQQFPDLHSELNLSSLELGDSALYFCASSVTGTHYNEQFFGPGTRLTVL.

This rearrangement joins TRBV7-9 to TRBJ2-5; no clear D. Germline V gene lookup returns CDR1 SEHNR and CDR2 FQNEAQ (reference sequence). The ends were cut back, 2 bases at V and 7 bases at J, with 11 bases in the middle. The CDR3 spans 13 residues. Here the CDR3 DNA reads TGTGCCAGCAGCTTAAAGGATGGGCTGACCCAGTACTTC. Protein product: CASSLKDGLTQYF.

The CDR3 sequence is CASAPNYGYTF. In DNA, the CDR3 is TGTGCCAGTGCTCCGAACTATGGCTACACCTTC. The chain combines TRBV7-9 with TRBJ1-2; D gene uncertain. The length of the CDR3 is 11 residues. V was shortened by 9 bases and J by 2 bases, with 7 bases between the two germline ends. Germline V gene data show CDR1 as SEHNR and CDR2 as FQNEAQ (reference sequence).

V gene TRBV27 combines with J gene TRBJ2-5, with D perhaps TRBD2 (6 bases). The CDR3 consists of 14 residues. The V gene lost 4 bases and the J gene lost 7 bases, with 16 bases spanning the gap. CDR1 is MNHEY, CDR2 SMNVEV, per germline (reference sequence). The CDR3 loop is CASSSLTRVGTQYF. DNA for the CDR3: TGTGCCAGCAGTTCACTGACTAGGGTAGGGACCCAGTACTTC.

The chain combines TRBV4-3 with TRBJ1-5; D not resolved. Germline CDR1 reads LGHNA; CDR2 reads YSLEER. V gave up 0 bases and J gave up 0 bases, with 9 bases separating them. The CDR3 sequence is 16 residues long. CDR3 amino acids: CASSQDSTDSNQPQHF. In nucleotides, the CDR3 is TGCGCCAGCAGCCAAGATAGCACAGATAGCAATCAGCCCCAGCATTTT.

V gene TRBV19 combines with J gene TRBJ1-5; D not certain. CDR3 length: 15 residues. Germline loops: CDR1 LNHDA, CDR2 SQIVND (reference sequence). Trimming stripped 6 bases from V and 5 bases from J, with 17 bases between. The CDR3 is CASSPGSGMDQPQHF. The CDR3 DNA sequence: TGTGCCAGTAGCCCCGGGTCTGGGATGGATCAGCCCCAGCATTTT.

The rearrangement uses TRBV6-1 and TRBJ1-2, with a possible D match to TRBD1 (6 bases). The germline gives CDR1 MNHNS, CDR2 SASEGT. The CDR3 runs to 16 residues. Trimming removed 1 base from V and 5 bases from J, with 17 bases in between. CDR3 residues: CASSEVGGRGRYGYTF. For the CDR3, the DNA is TGTGCCAGCAGTGAAGTGGGGGGCAGGGGACGTTATGGCTACACCTTC.

The CDR3 is CASAATHTDTQYF. The CDR3, as DNA: TGTGCCAGCGCTGCGACACACACAGATACGCAGTATTTT. The V gene is TRBV6-4, the J gene TRBJ2-3; D unclear. CDR1 is MRHNA, CDR2 SNTAGT, per germline. The CDR3 length is 13 residues. Trimming left V 8 bases short and J 2 bases short, with 11 bases between.

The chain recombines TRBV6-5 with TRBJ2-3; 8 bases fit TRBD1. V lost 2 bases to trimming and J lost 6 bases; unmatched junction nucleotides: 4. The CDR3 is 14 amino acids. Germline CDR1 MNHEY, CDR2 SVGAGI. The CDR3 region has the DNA TGTGCCAGCAGTTACGTAGGACAGGGCGATACGCAGTATTTT. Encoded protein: CASSYVGQGDTQYF.

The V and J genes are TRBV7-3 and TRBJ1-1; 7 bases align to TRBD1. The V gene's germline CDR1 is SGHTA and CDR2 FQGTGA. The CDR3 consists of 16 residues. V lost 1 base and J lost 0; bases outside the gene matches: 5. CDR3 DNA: TGTGCCAGCAGCTTAATTGGGACAGCGCTGAACACTGAAGCTTTCTTT. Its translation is CASSLIGTALNTEAFF. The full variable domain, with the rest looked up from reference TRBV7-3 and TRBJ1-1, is GAGVSQTPSNKVTEKGKYVELRCDPISGHTALYWYRQSLGQGPEFLIYFQGTGAADDSGLPNDRFFAVRPEGSVSTLKIQRTERGDSAVYLCASSLIGTALNTEAFFGQGTRLTVV.

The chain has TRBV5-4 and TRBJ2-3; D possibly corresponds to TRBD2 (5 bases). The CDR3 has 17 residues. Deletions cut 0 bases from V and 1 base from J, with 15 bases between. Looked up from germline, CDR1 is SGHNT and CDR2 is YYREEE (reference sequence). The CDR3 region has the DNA TGTGCCAGCAGCTTGGATCGGATTAGCGACGGCACAGATACGCAGTATTTT. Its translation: CASSLDRISDGTDTQYF.

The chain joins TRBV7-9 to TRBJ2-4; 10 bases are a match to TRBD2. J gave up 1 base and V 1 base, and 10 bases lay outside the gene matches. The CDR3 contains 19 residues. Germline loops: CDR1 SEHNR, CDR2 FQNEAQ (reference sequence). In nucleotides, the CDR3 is TGTGCCAGCAGCTTAGGGTTCGGAGCGGGGGGGCTCGCCAAAAACATTCAGTACTTC. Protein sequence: CASSLGFGAGGLAKNIQYF.

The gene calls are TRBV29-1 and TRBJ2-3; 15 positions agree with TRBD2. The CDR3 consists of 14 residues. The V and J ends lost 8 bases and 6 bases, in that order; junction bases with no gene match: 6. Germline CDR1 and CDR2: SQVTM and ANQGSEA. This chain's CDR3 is CSTRTSGRVDTQYF. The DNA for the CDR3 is TGCAGCACCCGGACTAGCGGGAGGGTGGATACGCAGTATTTT.

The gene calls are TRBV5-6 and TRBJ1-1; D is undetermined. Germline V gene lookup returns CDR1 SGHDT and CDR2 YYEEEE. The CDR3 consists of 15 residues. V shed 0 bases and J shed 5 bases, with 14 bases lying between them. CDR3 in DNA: TGTGCCAGCAGCTTGGTCCCCTCGATTGGTACTGAAGCTTTCTTT. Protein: CASSLVPSIGTEAFF.

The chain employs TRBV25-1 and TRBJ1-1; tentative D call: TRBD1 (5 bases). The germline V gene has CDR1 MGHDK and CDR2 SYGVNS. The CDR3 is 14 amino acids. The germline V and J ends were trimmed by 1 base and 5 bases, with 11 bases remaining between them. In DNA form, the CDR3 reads TGTGCCAGCAGTGAATCCTGGGGACGGACTGAAGCTTTCTTT. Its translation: CASSESWGRTEAFF.

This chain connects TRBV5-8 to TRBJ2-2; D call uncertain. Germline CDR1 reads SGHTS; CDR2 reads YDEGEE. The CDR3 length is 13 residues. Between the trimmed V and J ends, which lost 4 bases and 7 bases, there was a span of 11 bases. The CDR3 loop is CASSKGWGGELFF. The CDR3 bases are TGTGCCAGCAGCAAGGGTTGGGGCGGGGAGCTGTTTTTT.

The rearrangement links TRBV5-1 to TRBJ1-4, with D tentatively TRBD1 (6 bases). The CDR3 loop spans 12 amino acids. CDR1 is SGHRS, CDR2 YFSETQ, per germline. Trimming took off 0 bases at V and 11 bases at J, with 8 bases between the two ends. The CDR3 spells CASSLDGGKLFF. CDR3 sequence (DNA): TGCGCCAGCAGCTTGGATGGGGGCAAACTGTTTTTT.

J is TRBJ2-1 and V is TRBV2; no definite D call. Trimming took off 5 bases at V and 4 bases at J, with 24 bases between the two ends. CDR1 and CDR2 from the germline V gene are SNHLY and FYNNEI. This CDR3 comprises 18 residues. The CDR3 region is CASSTPESISQPYNEQFF. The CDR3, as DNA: TGTGCCAGCAGTACTCCGGAGTCCATATCTCAACCTTACAATGAGCAGTTCTTC.

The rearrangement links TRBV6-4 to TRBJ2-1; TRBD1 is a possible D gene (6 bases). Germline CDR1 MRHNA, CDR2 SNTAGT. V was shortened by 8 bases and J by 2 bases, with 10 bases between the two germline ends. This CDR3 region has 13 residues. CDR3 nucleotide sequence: TGTGCCAGCCGGGACAATACCTACAATGAGCAGTTCTTC. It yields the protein CASRDNTYNEQFF.

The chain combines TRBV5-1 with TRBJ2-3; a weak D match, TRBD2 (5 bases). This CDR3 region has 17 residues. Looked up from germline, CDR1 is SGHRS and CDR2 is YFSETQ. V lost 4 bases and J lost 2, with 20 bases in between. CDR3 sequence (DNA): TGCGCCAGCAGCCCACCGTTAGCGTTTTCCGTCACAGATACGCAGTATTTT. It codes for CASSPPLAFSVTDTQYF.